The 6 T cell receptor beta chains below all came from one sample that was sequenced in a study of T cell responses to AZD1222 COVID-19 vaccine. Data came from immunoSEQ multiplex PCR; TCRdb stores just in-frame clones and leaves some out. This sample has around 120,000 clones, with around 92% found just once. Material: peripheral blood, obtained on day 0 of AZD1222 vaccination. The receptor source for this set is an adult in good health.

The rearrangement uses TRBV6-5 and TRBJ2-1, with a possible D match to TRBD2 (6 bases). Trimming left V 7 bases short and J 3 bases short, with 13 bases between. This CDR3 spans 14 amino acids. The V gene's germline CDR1 is MNHEY and CDR2 SVGAGI. The CDR3 coding sequence is TGTGCCAGCACTGGATCGGGAGTCTACAATGAGCAGTTCTTC. It is translated as CASTGSGVYNEQFF.

This chain connects TRBV18 to TRBJ2-7; 8 bases match TRBD2. The CDR3 loop spans 15 amino acids. Per the germline V gene, CDR1 is KGHSH and CDR2 is LQKENI. V trimming: 2 bases; J trimming: 0 bases; junction bases outside the gene matches: 3. DNA for the CDR3: TGTGCCAGCTCACCAAGCACTAGCGGCTCCTACGAGCAGTACTTC. It specifies CASSPSTSGSYEQYF.

This chain connects TRBV7-9 to TRBJ2-7; D possibly uses TRBD1 or TRBD2 (6 bases each). Trimming shortened V by 0 bases and J by 3 bases, and 15 bases separated the two germline ends. The CDR3 runs to 16 residues. Germline-derived CDR1 and CDR2 are SEHNR and FQNEAQ (reference sequence). In DNA form, the CDR3 reads TGTGCCAGCAGCTTAGCGCTAGGGGGGACTTACTACGAGCAGTACTTC. Translation gives CASSLALGGTYYEQYF.

This chain connects TRBV5-4 to TRBJ2-4; D is unresolved. V shed 1 base and J shed 1 base, with 9 bases lying between them. The CDR3 contains 15 residues. CDR1 SGHNT and CDR2 YYREEE come from the germline V gene (reference sequence). In DNA, the CDR3 is TGTGCCAGCAGCTTGCAAGGTTTGGCCAAAAACATTCAGTACTTC. Translation: CASSLQGLAKNIQYF.

The CDR3 DNA reads TGCAGTGCTAGTTTGACTAGCGTCACAGATACGCAGTATTTT. Translated: CSASLTSVTDTQYF. The chain combines TRBV20-1 with TRBJ2-3, with 8 bases lining up with TRBD2. The CDR3 is made up of 14 amino acids. Trimming took 3 bases from V and 2 from J; bases not matched to a gene: 4. Germline V gene sequence: CDR1 DFQATT, CDR2 SNEGSKA (reference sequence).

This chain links TRBV28 with TRBJ1-1; D remains ambiguous. The CDR3 length is 15 residues. Trimming stripped 3 bases from V and 0 bases from J, with 11 bases between. The germline gives CDR1 MDHEN, CDR2 SYDVKM. The CDR3 DNA reads TGTGCCAGCAGTTTCTGGGCCACCCTGAACACTGAAGCTTTCTTT. This encodes CASSFWATLNTEAFF.